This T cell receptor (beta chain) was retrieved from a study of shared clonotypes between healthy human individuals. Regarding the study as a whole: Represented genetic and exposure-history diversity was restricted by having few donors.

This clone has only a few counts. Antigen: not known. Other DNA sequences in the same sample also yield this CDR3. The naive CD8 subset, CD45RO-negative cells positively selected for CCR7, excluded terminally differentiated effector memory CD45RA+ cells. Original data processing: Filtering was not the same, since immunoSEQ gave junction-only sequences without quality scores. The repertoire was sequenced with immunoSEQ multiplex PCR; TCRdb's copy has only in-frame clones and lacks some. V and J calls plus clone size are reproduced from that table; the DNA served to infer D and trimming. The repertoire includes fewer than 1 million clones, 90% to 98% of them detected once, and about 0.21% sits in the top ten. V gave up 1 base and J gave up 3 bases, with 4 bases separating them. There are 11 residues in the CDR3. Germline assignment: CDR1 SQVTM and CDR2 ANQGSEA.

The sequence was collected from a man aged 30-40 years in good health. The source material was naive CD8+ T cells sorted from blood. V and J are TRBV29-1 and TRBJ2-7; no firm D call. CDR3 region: CSVEGRYEQYF. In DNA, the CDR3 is TGCAGCGTTGAAGGCCGCTACGAGCAGTACTTC.